The entry below gives a single T cell receptor (beta chain) sequence along with its context. The CDR3 extends over 17 amino acids. Germline V gene lookup returns CDR1 SGDLS and CDR2 YYNGEE. V dropped 3 bases and J dropped 0; count of bases not matched to a gene: 11. The assay was immunoSEQ multiplex PCR, and TCRdb's table has in-frame clones only and misses some. Of approximately 500,000 clones listed, roughly nine tenths are singletons. As for treatment: about 20 received Ad26.COV2.S at low or high dose, single or two shots; roughly five received placebo; per-sample allocation not given. Sampling was performed 63 days after the first vaccine or placebo injection. Spike of the Wuhan-strain SARS-CoV-2 was expressed by an Ad26 vector, which formed the vaccine. These data originate in a study of Ad26.COV2.S vaccination and SARS-CoV-2 variants.

The V call is TRBV9, the J call TRBJ2-5; 7 bases map to TRBD2. Sample: peripheral blood, taken in a trial of Ad26.COV2.S vaccine versus placebo. The receptor was isolated from a person between 18 and 65 years old who received the Ad26.COV2.S COVID-19 vaccine or a placebo. In DNA, the CDR3 is TGTGCCAGCAGCGCGGGGCAGGACGGGGGGTACCAAGAGACCCAGTACTTC. It yields the protein CASSAGQDGGYQETQYF.